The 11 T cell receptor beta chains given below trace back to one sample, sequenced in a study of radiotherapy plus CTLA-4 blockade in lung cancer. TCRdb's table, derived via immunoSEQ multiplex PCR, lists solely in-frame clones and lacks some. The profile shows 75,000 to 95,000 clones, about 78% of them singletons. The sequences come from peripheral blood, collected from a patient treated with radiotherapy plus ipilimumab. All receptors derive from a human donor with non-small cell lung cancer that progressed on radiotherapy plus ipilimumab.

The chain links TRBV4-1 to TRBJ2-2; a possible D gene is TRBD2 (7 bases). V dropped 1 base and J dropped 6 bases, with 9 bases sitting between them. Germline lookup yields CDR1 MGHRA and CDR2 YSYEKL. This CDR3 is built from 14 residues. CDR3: CASSQGGGPGELFF. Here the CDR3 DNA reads TGCGCCAGCAGCCAAGGGGGGGGCCCCGGGGAGCTGTTTTTT.

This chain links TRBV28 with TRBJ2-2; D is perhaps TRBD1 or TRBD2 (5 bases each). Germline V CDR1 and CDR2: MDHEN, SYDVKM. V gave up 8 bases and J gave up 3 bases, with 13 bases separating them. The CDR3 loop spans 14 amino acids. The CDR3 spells CASQRGSDTGELFF. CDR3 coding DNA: TGTGCCAGCCAGAGGGGTTCGGACACCGGGGAGCTGTTTTTT.

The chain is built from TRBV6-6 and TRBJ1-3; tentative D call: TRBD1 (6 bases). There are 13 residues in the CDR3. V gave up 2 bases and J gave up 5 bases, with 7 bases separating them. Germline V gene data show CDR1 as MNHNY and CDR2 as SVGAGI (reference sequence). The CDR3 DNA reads TGTGCCAGCAGTTACGGACAGAGAAACACCATATATTTT. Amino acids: CASSYGQRNTIYF.

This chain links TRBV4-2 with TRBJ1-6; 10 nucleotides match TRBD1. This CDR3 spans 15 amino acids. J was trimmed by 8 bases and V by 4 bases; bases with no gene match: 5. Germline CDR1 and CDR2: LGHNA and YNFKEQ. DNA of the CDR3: TGTGCCAGCAGCCCTGGCGGGACAGGGGATTCACCCCTCCACTTT. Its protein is CASSPGGTGDSPLHF.

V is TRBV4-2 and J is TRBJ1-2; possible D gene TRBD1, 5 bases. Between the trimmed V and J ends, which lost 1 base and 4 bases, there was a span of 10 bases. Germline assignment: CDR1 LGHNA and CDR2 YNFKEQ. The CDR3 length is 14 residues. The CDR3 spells CASSQVETAYGYTF. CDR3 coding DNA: TGTGCCAGCAGCCAAGTTGAGACAGCCTATGGCTACACCTTC.

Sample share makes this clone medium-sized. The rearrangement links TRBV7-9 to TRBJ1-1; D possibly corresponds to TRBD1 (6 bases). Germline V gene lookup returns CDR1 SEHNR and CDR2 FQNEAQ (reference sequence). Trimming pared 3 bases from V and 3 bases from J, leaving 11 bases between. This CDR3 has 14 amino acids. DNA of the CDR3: TGTGCCAGCAGCTTGGTACGACAGGACACTGAAGCTTTCTTT. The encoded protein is CASSLVRQDTEAFF.

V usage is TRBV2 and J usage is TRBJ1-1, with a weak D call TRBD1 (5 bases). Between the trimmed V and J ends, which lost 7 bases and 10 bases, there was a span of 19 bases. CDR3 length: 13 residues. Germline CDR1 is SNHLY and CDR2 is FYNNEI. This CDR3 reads CASTQGVRVSAFF. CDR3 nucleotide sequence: TGTGCCAGCACCCAGGGAGTCCGGGTTTCAGCTTTCTTT. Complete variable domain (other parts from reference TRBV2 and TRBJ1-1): EPEVTQTPSHQVTQMGQEVILRCVPISNHLYFYWYRQILGQKVEFLVSFYNNEISEKSEIFDDQFSVERPDGSNFTLKIRSTKLEDSAMYFCASTQGVRVSAFFGQGTRLTVV.

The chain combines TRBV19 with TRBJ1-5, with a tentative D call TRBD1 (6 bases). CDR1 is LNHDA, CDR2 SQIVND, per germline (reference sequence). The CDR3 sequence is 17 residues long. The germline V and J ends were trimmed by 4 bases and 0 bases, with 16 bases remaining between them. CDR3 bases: TGTGCCAGTAGTACGTTTGGGGCAGGGGATAGCAATCAGCCCCAGCATTTT. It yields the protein CASSTFGAGDSNQPQHF.

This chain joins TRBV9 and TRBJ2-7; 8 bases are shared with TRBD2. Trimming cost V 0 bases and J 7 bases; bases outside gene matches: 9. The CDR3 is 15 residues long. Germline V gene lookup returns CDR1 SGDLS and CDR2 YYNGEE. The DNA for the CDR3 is TGTGCCAGCAGCGTAGAAGGAGCGGGAGTTTTGGAGCAGTACTTC. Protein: CASSVEGAGVLEQYF.

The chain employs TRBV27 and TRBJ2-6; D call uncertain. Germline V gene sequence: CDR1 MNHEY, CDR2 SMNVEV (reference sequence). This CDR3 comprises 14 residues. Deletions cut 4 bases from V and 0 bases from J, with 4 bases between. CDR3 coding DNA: TGTGCCAGCAGTTCCTCCTCTGGGGCCAACGTCCTGACTTTC. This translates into CASSSSSGANVLTF.

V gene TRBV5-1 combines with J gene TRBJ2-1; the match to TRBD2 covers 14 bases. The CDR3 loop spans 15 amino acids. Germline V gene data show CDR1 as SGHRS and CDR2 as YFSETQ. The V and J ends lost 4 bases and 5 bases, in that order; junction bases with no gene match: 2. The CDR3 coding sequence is TGCGCCAGCAGCGTGGGACTAGCGGGAGACAATGAGCAGTTCTTC. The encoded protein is CASSVGLAGDNEQFF.